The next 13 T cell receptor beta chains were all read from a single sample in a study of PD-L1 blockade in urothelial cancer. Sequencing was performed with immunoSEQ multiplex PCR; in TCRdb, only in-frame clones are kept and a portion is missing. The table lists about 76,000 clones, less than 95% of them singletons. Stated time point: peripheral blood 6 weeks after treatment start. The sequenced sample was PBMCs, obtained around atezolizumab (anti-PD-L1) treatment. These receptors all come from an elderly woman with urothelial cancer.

The CDR3 DNA reads TGTGCCTGGACCAAGGGGACACATACTCAGCCCCAGCATTTT. This gives the protein CAWTKGTHTQPQHF. The genes are TRBV30 and TRBJ1-5; D might be TRBD1 (6 bases). Germline V gene sequence: CDR1 GTSNPN, CDR2 SVGIG (reference sequence). The CDR3 sequence is 14 residues long. V was pared by 4 bases and J by 6 bases, with 16 bases between.

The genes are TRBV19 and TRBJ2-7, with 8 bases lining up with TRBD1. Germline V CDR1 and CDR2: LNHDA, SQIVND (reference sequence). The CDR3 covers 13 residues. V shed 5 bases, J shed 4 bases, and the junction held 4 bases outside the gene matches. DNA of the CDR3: TGTGCCAGTAGTTACAGGGGGGCGTACGAGCAGTACTTC. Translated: CASSYRGAYEQYF.

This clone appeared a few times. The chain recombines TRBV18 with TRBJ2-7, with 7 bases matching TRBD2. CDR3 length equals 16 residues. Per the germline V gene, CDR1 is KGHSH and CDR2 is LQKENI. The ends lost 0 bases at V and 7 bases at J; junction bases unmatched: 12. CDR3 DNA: TGTGCCAGCTCACCACCGAATCTGGGACGCGGGGGTGAGCAGTACTTC. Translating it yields CASSPPNLGRGGEQYF.

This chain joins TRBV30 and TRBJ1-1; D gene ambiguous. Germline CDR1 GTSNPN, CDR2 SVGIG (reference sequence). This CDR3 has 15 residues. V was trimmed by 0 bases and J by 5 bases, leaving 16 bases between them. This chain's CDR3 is CAWSVLWVLRTEAFF. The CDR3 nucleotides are TGTGCCTGGAGTGTACTGTGGGTCCTGAGGACTGAAGCTTTCTTT.

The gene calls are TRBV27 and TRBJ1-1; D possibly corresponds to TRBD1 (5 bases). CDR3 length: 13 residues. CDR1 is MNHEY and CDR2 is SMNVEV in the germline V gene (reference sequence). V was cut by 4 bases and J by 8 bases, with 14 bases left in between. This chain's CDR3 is CASSSGVLGEAFF. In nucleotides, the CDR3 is TGTGCCAGCAGTTCGGGGGTTCTAGGAGAAGCTTTCTTT.

The CDR3 DNA reads as TGTGCCTCCCAAGCGGGATTAGGATACAATGAGCAGTTCTTC. Its translation is CASQAGLGYNEQFF. The V call is TRBV30, the J call TRBJ2-1; TRBD2 matches at 7 bases. From germline, CDR1 is GTSNPN and CDR2 SVGIG (reference sequence). This CDR3 region has 14 residues. Losses at the gene ends were 7 bases for V and 4 bases for J; bases not matched to a gene: 10.

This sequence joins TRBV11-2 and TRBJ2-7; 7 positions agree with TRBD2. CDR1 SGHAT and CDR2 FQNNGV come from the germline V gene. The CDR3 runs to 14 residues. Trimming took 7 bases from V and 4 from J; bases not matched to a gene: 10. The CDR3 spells CASTPGGVPYEQYF. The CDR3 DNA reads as TGTGCCAGCACCCCGGGAGGAGTACCTTACGAGCAGTACTTC. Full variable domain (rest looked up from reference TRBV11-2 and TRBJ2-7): EAGVAQSPRYKIIEKRQSVAFWCNPISGHATLYWYQQILGQGPKLLIQFQNNGVVDDSQLPKDRFSAERLKGVDSTLKIQPAKLEDSAVYLCASTPGGVPYEQYFGPGTRLTVT.

CDR3 nucleotide sequence: TGTGCCAGCAGCTCCCCAACCTCCGGGACAGGGGCCTACGAGCAGTACTTC. It yields the protein CASSSPTSGTGAYEQYF. This chain links TRBV9 with TRBJ2-7; 10 nucleotides match TRBD1. Germline V gene sequence: CDR1 SGDLS, CDR2 YYNGEE. This CDR3 has 17 residues. The ends lost 4 bases at V and 2 bases at J; junction bases unmatched: 12.

The CDR3 DNA is TGTGCCAGTAGTATACGGGGGGCCAACGTCCTGACTTTC. Translating it yields CASSIRGANVLTF. V is TRBV19 and J is TRBJ2-6; the D is unclear. The V end lost 2 bases, the J end lost 4 bases, and 3 bases lay between the germline ends. Looked up from germline, CDR1 is LNHDA and CDR2 is SQIVND (reference sequence). The CDR3 is 13 amino acids.

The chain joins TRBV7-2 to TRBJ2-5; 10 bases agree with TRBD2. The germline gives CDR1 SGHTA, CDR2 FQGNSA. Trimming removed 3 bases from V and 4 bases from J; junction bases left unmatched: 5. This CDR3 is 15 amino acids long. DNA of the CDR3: TGTGCCAGCAGCTTCGCTAGCGGGAGTTTAGAGACCCAGTACTTC. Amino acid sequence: CASSFASGSLETQYF.

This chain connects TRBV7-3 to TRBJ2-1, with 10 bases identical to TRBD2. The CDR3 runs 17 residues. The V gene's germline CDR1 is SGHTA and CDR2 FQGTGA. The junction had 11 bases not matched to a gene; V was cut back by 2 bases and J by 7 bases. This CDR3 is CASSLESGRAVLNEQFF. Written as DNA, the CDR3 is TGTGCCAGCAGCTTAGAAAGCGGGAGGGCCGTTTTGAATGAGCAGTTCTTC.

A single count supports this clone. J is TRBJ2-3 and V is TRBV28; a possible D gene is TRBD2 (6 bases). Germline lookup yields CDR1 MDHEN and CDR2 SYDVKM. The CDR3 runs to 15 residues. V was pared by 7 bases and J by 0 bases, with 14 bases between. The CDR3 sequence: CASTRSGTSTDTQYF. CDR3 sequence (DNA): TGTGCCAGCACCCGTAGCGGAACTAGCACAGATACGCAGTATTTT.

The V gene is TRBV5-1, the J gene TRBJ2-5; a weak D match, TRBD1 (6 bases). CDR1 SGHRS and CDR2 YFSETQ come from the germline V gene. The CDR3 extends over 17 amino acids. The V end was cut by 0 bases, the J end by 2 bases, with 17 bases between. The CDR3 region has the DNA TGCGCCAGCAGCTTGGCACAGGGAAGACATAGGCAAGAGACCCAGTACTTC. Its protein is CASSLAQGRHRQETQYF.